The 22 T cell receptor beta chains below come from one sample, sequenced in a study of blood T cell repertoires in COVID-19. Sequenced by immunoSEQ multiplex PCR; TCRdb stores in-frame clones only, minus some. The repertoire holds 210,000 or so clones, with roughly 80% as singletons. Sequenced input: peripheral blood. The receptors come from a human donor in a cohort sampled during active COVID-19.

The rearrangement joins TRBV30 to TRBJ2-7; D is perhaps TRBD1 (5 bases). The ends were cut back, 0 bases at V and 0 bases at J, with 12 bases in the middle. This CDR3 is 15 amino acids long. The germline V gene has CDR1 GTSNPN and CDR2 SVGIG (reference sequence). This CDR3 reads CAWSVLRAGSYEQYF. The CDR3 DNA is TGTGCCTGGAGTGTACTCAGGGCCGGCTCCTACGAGCAGTACTTC.

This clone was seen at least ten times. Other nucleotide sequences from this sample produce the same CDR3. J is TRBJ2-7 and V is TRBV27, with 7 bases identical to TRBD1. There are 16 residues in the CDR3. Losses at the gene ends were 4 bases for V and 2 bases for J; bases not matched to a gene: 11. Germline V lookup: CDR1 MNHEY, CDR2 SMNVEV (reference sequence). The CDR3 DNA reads TGTGCCAGCAGTTCAGACCCCGGGACAGCAGCCTACGAGCAGTACTTC. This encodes CASSSDPGTAAYEQYF.

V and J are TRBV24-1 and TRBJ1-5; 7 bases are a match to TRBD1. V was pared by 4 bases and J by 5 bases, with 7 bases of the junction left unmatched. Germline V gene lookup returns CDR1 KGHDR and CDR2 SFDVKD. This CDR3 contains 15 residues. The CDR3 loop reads CATSDSGTAHQPQHF. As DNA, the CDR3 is TGTGCCACCAGTGACTCCGGGACAGCTCATCAGCCCCAGCATTTT.

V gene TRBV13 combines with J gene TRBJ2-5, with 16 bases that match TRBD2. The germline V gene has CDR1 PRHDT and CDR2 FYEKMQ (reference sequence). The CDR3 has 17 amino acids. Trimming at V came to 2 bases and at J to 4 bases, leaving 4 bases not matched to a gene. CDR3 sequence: CASSLSGLAGGGETQYF. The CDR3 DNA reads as TGTGCCAGCAGCTTATCGGGACTAGCGGGAGGGGGAGAGACCCAGTACTTC.

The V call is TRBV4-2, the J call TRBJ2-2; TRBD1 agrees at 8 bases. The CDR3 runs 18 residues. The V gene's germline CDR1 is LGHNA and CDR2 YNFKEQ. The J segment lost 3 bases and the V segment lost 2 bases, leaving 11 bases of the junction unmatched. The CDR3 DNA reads TGTGCCAGCAGCCAACTATCAGGGGGCGCTTTTTACACCGGGGAGCTGTTTTTT. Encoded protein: CASSQLSGGAFYTGELFF.

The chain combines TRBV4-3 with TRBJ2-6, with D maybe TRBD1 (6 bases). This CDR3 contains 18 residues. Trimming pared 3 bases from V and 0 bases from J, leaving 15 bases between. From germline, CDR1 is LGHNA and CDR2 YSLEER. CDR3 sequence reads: CASSHFGTSNSGANVLTF. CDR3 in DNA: TGCGCCAGCAGCCATTTCGGGACATCCAACTCTGGGGCCAACGTCCTGACTTTC.

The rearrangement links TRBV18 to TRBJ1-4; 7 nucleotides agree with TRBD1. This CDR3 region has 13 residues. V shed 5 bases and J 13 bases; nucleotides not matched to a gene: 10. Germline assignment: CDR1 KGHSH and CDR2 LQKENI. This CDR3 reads CASSERGQGVLFF. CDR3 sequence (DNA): TGTGCCAGCTCAGAAAGGGGGCAGGGTGTACTGTTTTTT. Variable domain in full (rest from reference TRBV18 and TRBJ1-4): NAGVMQNPRHLVRRRGQEARLRCSPMKGHSHVYWYRQLPEEGLKFMVYLQKENIIDESGMPKERFSAEFPKEGPSILRIQQVVRGDSAAYFCASSERGQGVLFFGSGTQLSVL.

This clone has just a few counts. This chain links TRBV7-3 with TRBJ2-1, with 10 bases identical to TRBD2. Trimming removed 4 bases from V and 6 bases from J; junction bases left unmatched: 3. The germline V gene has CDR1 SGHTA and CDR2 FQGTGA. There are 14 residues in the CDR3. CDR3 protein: CASSWSGRANEQFF. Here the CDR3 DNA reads TGTGCCAGCAGCTGGAGCGGGAGGGCCAATGAGCAGTTCTTC.

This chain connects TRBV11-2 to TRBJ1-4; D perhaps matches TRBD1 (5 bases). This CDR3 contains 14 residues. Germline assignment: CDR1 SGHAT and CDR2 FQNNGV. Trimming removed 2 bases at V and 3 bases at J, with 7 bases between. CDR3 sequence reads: CASSLIQANEKLFF. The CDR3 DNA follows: TGTGCCAGCAGCTTAATACAGGCTAATGAAAAACTGTTTTTT.

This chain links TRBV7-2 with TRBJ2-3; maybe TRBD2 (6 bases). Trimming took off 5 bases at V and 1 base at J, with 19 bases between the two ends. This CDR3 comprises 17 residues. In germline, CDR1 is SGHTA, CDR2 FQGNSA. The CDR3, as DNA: TGTGCCAGCAGCCCCCCTGGTGTGGGAGGCCGCACAGATACGCAGTATTTT. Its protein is CASSPPGVGGRTDTQYF. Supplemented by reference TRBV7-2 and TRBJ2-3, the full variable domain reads GAGVSQSPSNKVTEKGKDVELRCDPISGHTALYWYRQSLGQGLEFLIYFQGNSAPDKSGLPSDRFSAERTGGSVSTLTIQRTQQEDSAVYLCASSPPGVGGRTDTQYFGPGTRLTVL.

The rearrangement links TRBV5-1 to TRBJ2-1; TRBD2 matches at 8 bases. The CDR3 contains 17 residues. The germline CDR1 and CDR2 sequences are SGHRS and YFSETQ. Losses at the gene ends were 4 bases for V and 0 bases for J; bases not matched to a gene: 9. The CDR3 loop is CASSPLRSGSSYNEQFF. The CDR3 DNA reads TGCGCCAGCAGCCCCCTCAGAAGCGGGAGCTCCTACAATGAGCAGTTCTTC.

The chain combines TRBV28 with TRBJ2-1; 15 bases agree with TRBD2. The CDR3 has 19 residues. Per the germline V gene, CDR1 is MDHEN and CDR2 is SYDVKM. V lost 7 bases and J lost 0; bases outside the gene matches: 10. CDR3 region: CASTPSGLAGGFSYNEQFF. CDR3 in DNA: TGTGCCAGCACCCCCTCGGGACTAGCGGGAGGCTTCTCCTACAATGAGCAGTTCTTC.

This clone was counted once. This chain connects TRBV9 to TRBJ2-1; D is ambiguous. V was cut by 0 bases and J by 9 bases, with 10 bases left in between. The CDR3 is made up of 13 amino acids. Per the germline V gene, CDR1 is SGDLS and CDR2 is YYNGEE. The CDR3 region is CASSVGPASEQFF. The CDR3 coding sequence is TGTGCCAGCAGCGTAGGCCCTGCCAGTGAGCAGTTCTTC.

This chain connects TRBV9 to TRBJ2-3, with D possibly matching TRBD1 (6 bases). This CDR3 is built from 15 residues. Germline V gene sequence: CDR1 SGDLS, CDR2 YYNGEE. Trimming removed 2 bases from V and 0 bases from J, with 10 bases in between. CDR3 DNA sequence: TGTGCCAGCAGCGTTACAGGGCAGAGCACAGATACGCAGTATTTT. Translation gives CASSVTGQSTDTQYF.

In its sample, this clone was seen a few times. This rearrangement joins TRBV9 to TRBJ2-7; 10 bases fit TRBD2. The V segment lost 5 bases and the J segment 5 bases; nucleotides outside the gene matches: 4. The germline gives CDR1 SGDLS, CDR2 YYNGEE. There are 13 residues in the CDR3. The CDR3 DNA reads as TGTGCCAGCAGTACTAGCGGGGCCCACGAGCAGTACTTC. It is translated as CASSTSGAHEQYF.

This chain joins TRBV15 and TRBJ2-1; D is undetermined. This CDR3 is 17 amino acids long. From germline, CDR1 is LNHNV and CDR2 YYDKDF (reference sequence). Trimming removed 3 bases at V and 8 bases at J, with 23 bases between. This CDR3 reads CATSRALSVLRSDEQFF. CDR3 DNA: TGTGCCACCAGCAGGGCGCTTTCAGTTTTACGGAGTGATGAGCAGTTCTTC.

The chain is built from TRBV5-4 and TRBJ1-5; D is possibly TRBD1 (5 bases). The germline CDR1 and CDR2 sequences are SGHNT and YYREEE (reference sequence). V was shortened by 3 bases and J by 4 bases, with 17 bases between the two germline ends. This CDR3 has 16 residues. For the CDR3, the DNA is TGTGCCAGCAGCTGGGTGGCAGGGCGAGGAAATCAGCCCCAGCATTTT. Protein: CASSWVAGRGNQPQHF.

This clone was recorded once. The CDR3 nucleotides are TGTGCCAGCAGTCTCCCTAACGGGAGAGGGGACACTGAAGCTTTCTTT. This encodes CASSLPNGRGDTEAFF. The V and J genes are TRBV28 and TRBJ1-1, with D possibly TRBD1 on 5 matching bases. The CDR3 runs 16 residues. The V end lost 5 bases, the J end lost 3 bases, and 19 bases lay between the germline ends. Germline V gives CDR1 MDHEN, CDR2 SYDVKM.

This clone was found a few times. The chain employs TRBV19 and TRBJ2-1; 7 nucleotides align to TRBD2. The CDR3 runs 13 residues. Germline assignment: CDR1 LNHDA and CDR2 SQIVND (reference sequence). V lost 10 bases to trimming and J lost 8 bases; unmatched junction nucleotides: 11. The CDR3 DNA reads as TGTGCCACCTCTAGGCGGGAGATCGATGAGCAGTTCTTC. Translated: CATSRREIDEQFF. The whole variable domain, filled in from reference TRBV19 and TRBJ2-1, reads DGGITQSPKYLFRKEGQNVTLSCEQNLNHDAMYWYRQDPGQGLRLIYYSQIVNDFQKGDIAEGYSVSREKKESFPLTVTSAQKNPTAFYLCATSRREIDEQFFGPGTRLTVL.

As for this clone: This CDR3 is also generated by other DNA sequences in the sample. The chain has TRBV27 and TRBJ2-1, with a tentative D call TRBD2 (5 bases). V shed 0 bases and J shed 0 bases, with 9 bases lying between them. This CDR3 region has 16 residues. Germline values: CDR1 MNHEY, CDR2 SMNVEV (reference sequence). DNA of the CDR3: TGTGCCAGCAGTTTATCGGCGGGTAGCTCCTACAATGAGCAGTTCTTC. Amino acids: CASSLSAGSSYNEQFF.

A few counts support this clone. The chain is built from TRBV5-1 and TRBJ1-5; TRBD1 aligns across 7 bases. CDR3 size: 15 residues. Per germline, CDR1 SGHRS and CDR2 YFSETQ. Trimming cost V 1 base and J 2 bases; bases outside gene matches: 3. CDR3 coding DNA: TGCGCCAGCAGCTTGACAGGGGACCGCAATCAGCCCCAGCATTTT. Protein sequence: CASSLTGDRNQPQHF.

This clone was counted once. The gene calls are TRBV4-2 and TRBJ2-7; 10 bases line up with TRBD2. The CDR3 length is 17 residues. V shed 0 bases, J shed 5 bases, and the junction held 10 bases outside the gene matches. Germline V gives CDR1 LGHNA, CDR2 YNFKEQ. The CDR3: CASSQDMGSGRFNEQYF. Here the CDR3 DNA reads TGTGCCAGCAGCCAAGATATGGGTAGCGGGAGGTTCAACGAGCAGTACTTC.